The 12 T cell receptor beta chains below were found in one sample sequenced in a study of shared clonotypes between healthy human individuals. Generated by immunoSEQ multiplex PCR, the TCRdb table keeps only in-frame clones and is missing some. Of approximately 250,000 clones detected, over 60% appear once; the ten largest clones hold around 10%. Sequencing used memory CD4+ T cells sorted from blood. Subset here: CD45RA-negative fraction. The receptors come from a young man in good health.

V and J are TRBV6-1 and TRBJ2-7; D gene uncertain. The V end was cut by 3 bases, the J end by 4 bases, with 4 bases between. CDR3 size: 11 residues. Germline values: CDR1 MNHNS, CDR2 SASEGT. In nucleotides, the CDR3 is TGTGCCAGCAGTGACAGGTACGAGCAGTACTTC. Its protein is CASSDRYEQYF.

The genes are TRBV5-1 and TRBJ1-3; D perhaps matches TRBD1 (6 bases). The germline gives CDR1 SGHRS, CDR2 YFSETQ. Between the trimmed V and J ends, which lost 1 base and 0 bases, there was a span of 17 bases. This CDR3 is 18 amino acids long. CDR3 region: CASSLYSGAALSGNTIYF. DNA of the CDR3: TGCGCCAGCAGCTTGTACTCAGGGGCGGCCCTCTCTGGAAACACCATATATTTT.

In its sample, this clone was seen a few times. The chain couples TRBV1 to TRBJ2-7; the table's TRBD2 call for D was not verified on the DNA. TRBV1 is recorded as a pseudogene. The CDR3 has 14 residues. CDR3 sequence reads: CTSNQYRVLYEQYF. The DNA for the CDR3 is TGCACCAGCAACCAATACCGGGTATTGTACGAGCAGTACTTC.

Of note for this clone: A much larger clone sits a single nucleotide away, making a read error possible. This chain uses TRBV7-6 with TRBJ2-1; no reliable D call. Germline CDR1 reads SGHVS; CDR2 reads FNYEAQ. V gave up 5 bases and J gave up 2 bases, with 1 base separating them. The CDR3 is 11 amino acids. The CDR3 DNA sequence: TGTGCCAGCAGCACCTACAATGAGCAGTTCTTC. It codes for CASSTYNEQFF.

V and J are TRBV27 and TRBJ2-7, with D unresolved. V lost 4 bases and J lost 0, with 10 bases in between. The CDR3 runs to 14 residues. Germline-derived CDR1 and CDR2 are MNHEY and SMNVEV (reference sequence). CDR3 protein: CASSSVMSSYEQYF. The CDR3 DNA is TGTGCCAGCAGTTCCGTGATGAGCTCCTACGAGCAGTACTTC.

The CDR3 is CASSPRDVNEQYF. CDR3 sequence (DNA): TGTGCCAGCAGCCCCCGGGACGTTAACGAGCAGTACTTC. This rearrangement joins TRBV6-5 to TRBJ2-7; D possibly uses TRBD1 or TRBD2 (5 bases each). The germline V gene has CDR1 MNHEY and CDR2 SVGAGI. V dropped 6 bases and J dropped 5 bases, with 14 bases sitting between them. The CDR3 totals 13 residues.

V usage is TRBV7-6 and J usage is TRBJ2-7; 8 positions match TRBD2. CDR1 is SGHVS and CDR2 is FNYEAQ in the germline V gene. There are 13 residues in the CDR3. V was clipped by 0 bases and J by 5 bases; unmatched bases: 0. In DNA, the CDR3 is TGTGCCAGCAGCTTAGCGACTAGCGACGAGCAGTACTTC. Protein: CASSLATSDEQYF.

V gene TRBV27 combines with J gene TRBJ2-7, with D perhaps matching TRBD2 (6 bases). CDR3 length: 14 amino acids. V was shortened by 7 bases and J by 2 bases, with 15 bases between the two germline ends. Germline V CDR1 and CDR2: MNHEY, SMNVEV (reference sequence). The CDR3 reads CASKRTNWAYEQYF. CDR3 bases: TGTGCCAGCAAGAGGACTAATTGGGCCTACGAGCAGTACTTC.

The V gene is TRBV18, the J gene TRBJ1-3, with unresolved D. CDR1 is KGHSH, CDR2 LQKENI, per germline. The CDR3 extends over 17 amino acids. The ends were cut back, 6 bases at V and 0 bases at J, with 18 bases in the middle. CDR3 protein: CASSLQGLQPSGNTIYF. For the CDR3, the DNA is TGTGCCAGCTCTCTCCAAGGTTTGCAGCCCTCTGGAAACACCATATATTTT.

The genes are TRBV28 and TRBJ2-1, with 9 bases fitting TRBD2. This CDR3 has 16 amino acids. CDR1 and CDR2 (germline): MDHEN, SYDVKM. V shed 6 bases and J 8 bases; nucleotides not matched to a gene: 14. CDR3 in DNA: TGTGCCAGCAGCCCCATGGGAGGCGGGAGGGCTCATGAGCAGTTCTTC. Its protein is CASSPMGGGRAHEQFF.

This chain joins TRBV4-3 and TRBJ2-1; tentative D call: TRBD2 (5 bases). The V end was cut by 2 bases, the J end by 8 bases, with 13 bases between. Germline loops: CDR1 LGHNA, CDR2 YSLEER. The CDR3 sequence is 14 residues long. This CDR3 reads CASSQRTHAYEQFF. The CDR3 DNA reads TGCGCCAGCAGCCAAAGGACTCACGCTTATGAGCAGTTCTTC.

The chain has TRBV6-1 and TRBJ2-7; D remains unclear. V was clipped by 4 bases and J by 3 bases, with 7 bases between them. The CDR3 is made up of 12 amino acids. CDR1 MNHNS and CDR2 SASEGT come from the germline V gene. CDR3 sequence: CASSANRYEQYF. The CDR3 nucleotides are TGTGCCAGCAGTGCAAATCGCTACGAGCAGTACTTC.